The entry that follows covers one T cell receptor beta chain sequence. The data belong to a study of cytomegalovirus exposure and HLA in healthy donors. Study as a whole: Some 85 million unique TCRs from HLA-typed donors were held in an early data release.

Use of 60 Vbeta and 13 Jbeta primers characterized the PCR. Generated by immunoSEQ multiplex PCR, the TCRdb table keeps only in-frame clones and is missing some. This table holds roughly 160,000 clones, more than 70% found once. V trimming: 4 bases; J trimming: 2 bases; junction bases outside the gene matches: 3. CDR1 and CDR2 from the germline V gene are MNHEY and SMNVEV (reference sequence). This CDR3 has 17 residues. The receptor was isolated from a man aged 55-75 years in good health and CMV-seronegative. Sequenced input: PBMCs. The chain combines TRBV27 with TRBJ2-1; 15 positions match TRBD2. The CDR3 loop is CASSSGLAGGPYNEQFF. CDR3 in DNA: TGTGCCAGCAGTTCGGGACTAGCGGGGGGACCCTACAATGAGCAGTTCTTC.